These T cell receptor beta chains were read from a single sample in a study of Ad26.COV2.S vaccination and SARS-CoV-2 variants. Sequenced by immunoSEQ multiplex PCR; TCRdb stores in-frame clones only, minus some. The sample comprises about 500,000 clones, about nine tenths of which are singletons, and over 1.5% rests with the top ten. This sample comprised peripheral blood, obtained in a trial of Ad26.COV2.S vaccine versus placebo. The receptors stem from a person aged 18 to 65 who received the Ad26.COV2.S COVID-19 vaccine or a placebo. Each CDR3 is given with its conserved first and last residue. A D gene is named only where the DNA matches it firmly. Size is omitted from some rows. Given values are once, few, many or a class for expanded clones.

V	length	J	D	size	CDR3	DNA
TRBV7-9	15	TRBJ1-1	NA	once	CASSLSNGRTVEAFF	TGTGCCAGCAGCTTATCAAATGGGAGGACGGTTGAAGCTTTCTTT
TRBV28	14	TRBJ1-1	NA	NA	CASSMAGSPTEAFF	TGTGCCAGCAGTATGGCCGGGAGCCCGACTGAAGCTTTCTTT
TRBV2	13	TRBJ2-7	NA	NA	CASRGGQAFEQYF	TGTGCCAGCAGGGGAGGACAGGCTTTCGAGCAGTACTTC
TRBV12-3/TRBV12-4	12	TRBJ1-1	NA	once	CASTTQNTEAFF	TGTGCCAGCACCACACAGAACACTGAAGCTTTCTTT
TRBV10-2	13	TRBJ1-2	NA	NA	CASSDSESRGYTF	TGCGCCAGCAGTGATTCCGAGTCAAGGGGCTACACCTTC
TRBV29-1	14	TRBJ1-4	NA	NA	CSVAFRGKVEKLFF	TGCAGCGTTGCTTTCAGGGGAAAGGTTGAAAAACTGTTTTTT
TRBV18	15	TRBJ2-5	TRBD2	NA	CASSPSGDRQETQYF	TGTGCCAGCTCACCTAGCGGGGACCGACAAGAGACCCAGTACTTC
TRBV30	13	TRBJ2-7	NA	NA	CAWRRQGLYEQYF	TGTGCCTGGAGGAGGCAGGGCCTCTACGAGCAGTACTTC
TRBV7-3	14	TRBJ2-3	NA	NA	CASSPLGGTDTQYF	TGTGCCAGCAGCCCACTCGGGGGCACAGATACGCAGTATTTT
TRBV19	15	TRBJ2-3	TRBD2	NA	CASTRGRGDSDTQYF	TGTGCCAGTACCCGGGGGCGGGGGGATTCAGATACGCAGTATTTT
TRBV3-1/TRBV3-2	17	TRBJ1-2	NA	NA	CASSQEVGHKANYGYTF	TGTGCCAGCAGCCAAGAAGTGGGACACAAAGCTAACTATGGCTACACCTTC
TRBV19	16	TRBJ2-3	NA	NA	CASSTASGLFTDTQYF	TGTGCCAGTAGTACCGCCTCCGGACTATTCACAGATACGCAGTATTTT
TRBV2	15	TRBJ2-1	NA	NA	CASSVWGGAVDEQFF	TGTGCCAGCAGTGTTTGGGGGGGGGCCGTCGATGAGCAGTTCTTC
TRBV6-2/TRBV6-3	14	TRBJ1-1	NA	NA	CASSSYRVNTEAFF	TGTGCCAGCAGTTCCTACAGGGTGAACACTGAAGCTTTCTTT
TRBV9	19	TRBJ2-1	TRBD2	NA	CASSVASLAGGLSYNEQFF	TGTGCCAGCAGCGTAGCTTCCCTAGCGGGGGGGCTATCCTACAATGAGCAGTTCTTC
TRBV6-2/TRBV6-3	16	TRBJ2-7	NA	NA	CASSHTGVAGLYEQYF	TGTGCCAGCAGCCACACGGGAGTGGCGGGGCTCTACGAGCAGTACTTC
TRBV6-6	12	TRBJ1-2	TRBD1	NA	CASKEGARGYTF	TGTGCCAGCAAAGAGGGGGCGCGTGGCTACACCTTC
TRBV18	14	TRBJ2-3	NA	NA	CASSPPVRTDTQYF	TGTGCCAGCTCACCACCGGTCCGTACAGATACGCAGTATTTT
TRBV6-5	14	TRBJ1-4	NA	NA	CASNKRDINEKLFF	TGTGCCAGCAATAAACGGGACATCAATGAAAAACTGTTTTTT
TRBV19	14	TRBJ2-7	NA	NA	CASSMSATIYEQYF	TGTGCCAGTAGTATGTCCGCTACCATCTACGAGCAGTACTTC
TRBV5-4	16	TRBJ2-3	TRBD2	NA	CASSLTAAGVTDTQYF	TGTGCCAGCAGCCTCACAGCGGCGGGAGTAACGGATACGCAGTATTTT
TRBV28	15	TRBJ2-1	NA	NA	CASSPIRTDYNEQFF	TGTGCCAGCAGTCCAATCAGGACTGATTACAATGAGCAGTTCTTC
TRBV30	12	TRBJ2-7	NA	NA	CAWSRPSYEQYF	TGTGCCTGGAGCAGACCGTCCTACGAGCAGTACTTC
TRBV12-3/TRBV12-4	13	TRBJ2-7	NA	NA	CASSLQLANEQYF	TGTGCCAGCAGTTTACAGTTAGCGAACGAGCAGTACTTC
TRBV28	16	TRBJ2-2	NA	NA	CASSLSGLTNTGELFF	TGTGCCAGCAGTTTATCTGGGCTTACGAACACCGGGGAGCTGTTTTTT
TRBV21-1	17	TRBJ2-3	NA	NA	CASTPPSRDRGRDTQYF	TGTGCCAGCACCCCCCCCTCCCGGGACAGGGGGCGGGATACGCAGTATTTT
TRBV6-1	15	TRBJ2-2	NA	NA	CASSDARVGTGELFF	TGTGCCAGCAGTGATGCCAGGGTAGGGACCGGGGAGCTGTTTTTT
TRBV6-5	15	TRBJ2-6	NA	NA	CASMRASSGANVLTF	TGTGCCAGCATGAGGGCCAGCTCTGGGGCCAACGTCCTGACTTTC
TRBV7-9	14	TRBJ2-7	NA	NA	CASSPPLGYYEQYF	TGTGCCAGCAGCCCACCCCTGGGTTACTACGAGCAGTACTTC
TRBV7-3	13	TRBJ1-1	NA	NA	CASSLYMNTEAFF	TGTGCCAGCAGCTTATATATGAACACTGAAGCTTTCTTT
TRBV6-2/TRBV6-3	13	TRBJ2-1	NA	once	CASSAGSYNEQFF	TGTGCCAGCAGTGCAGGGTCCTACAATGAGCAGTTCTTC
TRBV4-3	17	TRBJ2-2	TRBD1	NA	CASSQVLGQGYTGELFF	TGCGCCAGCAGCCAAGTTCTGGGACAGGGTTACACCGGGGAGCTGTTTTTT
TRBV18	15	TRBJ2-7	TRBD1	NA	CASSPWTGGAYEQYF	TGTGCCAGCTCACCATGGACAGGGGGCGCCTACGAGCAGTACTTC
TRBV7-3	12	TRBJ1-1	NA	NA	CASSLKGDEAFF	TGTGCCAGCAGCTTAAAAGGAGATGAAGCTTTCTTT
TRBV5-1	16	TRBJ1-1	TRBD1	NA	CASSLSGGQTNTEAFF	TGCGCCAGCAGCTTGAGTGGGGGACAGACGAACACTGAAGCTTTCTTT
TRBV27	14	TRBJ2-7	TRBD1	NA	CASTPGQGVYEQYF	TGTGCCAGCACCCCGGGACAGGGGGTATACGAGCAGTACTTC
TRBV11-1	15	TRBJ2-3	NA	NA	CASSLSIRSTDTQYF	TGTGCCAGCAGCTTATCCATAAGAAGCACAGATACGCAGTATTTT
TRBV18	16	TRBJ2-2	TRBD1	NA	CASSTFGQGNTGELFF	TGTGCCAGCTCGACTTTTGGACAGGGGAACACCGGGGAGCTGTTTTTT
TRBV24-1	13	TRBJ1-1	NA	NA	CATSAGVRTEAFF	TGTGCCACCAGTGCGGGGGTCAGGACTGAAGCTTTCTTT
TRBV12-3/TRBV12-4	13	TRBJ1-4	NA	NA	CASSLAQDEKLFF	TGTGCCAGCAGTTTAGCACAGGATGAAAAACTGTTTTTT
TRBV28	13	TRBJ2-2	NA	NA	CASSLLRAGELFF	TGTGCCAGCAGTTTATTAAGGGCGGGGGAGCTGTTTTTT
TRBV4-1	13	TRBJ2-7	NA	NA	CASSQEGGREQYF	TGCGCCAGCAGCCAAGAAGGGGGTCGCGAGCAGTACTTC
TRBV18	12	TRBJ1-2	TRBD1	NA	CASSPGQGGYTF	TGTGCCAGCTCACCCGGACAGGGCGGCTACACCTTC
TRBV7-9	14	TRBJ2-7	NA	NA	CASSLAELAYEQYF	TGTGCCAGCAGCTTAGCCGAATTGGCCTACGAGCAGTACTTC
TRBV27	14	TRBJ2-5	NA	NA	CASSYTAYQETQYF	TGTGCCAGCAGTTACACAGCTTACCAAGAGACCCAGTACTTC
TRBV11-2	15	TRBJ1-3	NA	few	CASSLRERAGNTIYF	TGTGCCAGCAGCTTAAGGGAGAGGGCTGGGAACACCATATATTTT
TRBV3-1/TRBV3-2	16	TRBJ2-3	NA	NA	CASSQGLAFSTDTQYF	TGTGCCAGCAGCCAAGGCCTAGCTTTTAGCACAGATACGCAGTATTTT
TRBV4-2	13	TRBJ1-5	NA	few	CASSQLSRQPQHF	TGTGCCAGCAGCCAATTATCGCGGCAGCCCCAGCATTTT
TRBV5-1	16	TRBJ2-3	NA	NA	CASSLMGAGGTDTQYF	TGCGCCAGCAGCTTGATGGGGGCAGGAGGAACAGATACGCAGTATTTT
TRBV24-1	14	TRBJ2-1	TRBD2	NA	CATSEAWRGNEQFF	TGTGCCACCAGTGAAGCTTGGCGGGGGAATGAGCAGTTCTTC
TRBV4-1	14	TRBJ2-1	TRBD2	NA	CASSPDWGGGLKFF	TGCGCCAGCAGCCCGGACTGGGGCGGGGGGCTTAAGTTCTTC
TRBV6-2/TRBV6-3	15	TRBJ2-7	TRBD1	NA	CASSYGNRDSYEQYF	TGTGCCAGCAGTTACGGAAACCGGGACAGCTACGAGCAGTACTTC
TRBV10-1	14	TRBJ2-7	NA	few	CASSEGGRLAEQYF	TGCGCCAGCAGTGAAGGGGGGAGGCTTGCCGAGCAGTACTTC
TRBV20-1	10	TRBJ2-5	NA	once	CSAKERTQYF	TGCAGTGCCAAAGAGCGGACTCAGTACTTC
TRBV6-6	14	TRBJ1-2	NA	NA	CASRPTHEFYGYTF	TGTGCCAGCAGGCCAACCCACGAGTTTTATGGCTACACCTTC